The 9 T cell receptor beta chains reported below all come from one sample, sequenced in a study of control samples from healthy donors and cancer patients. Repertoires were generated with immunoSEQ multiplex PCR, while TCRdb's copy carries only in-frame clones and drops some. The profile covers about 100,000 clones, with about 89% appearing a single time and 7.8% taken by the ten largest. The source material was blood. Receptors were obtained from a young man in good health.

This clone was detected only once. J is TRBJ1-1 and V is TRBV27; perhaps TRBD1 as D (6 bases). CDR1 MNHEY and CDR2 SMNVEV come from the germline V gene (reference sequence). The V and J ends lost 3 bases and 4 bases respectively, with 21 bases between them. The CDR3 is 17 amino acids. The CDR3 loop is CASSFSGEGGGGTEAFF. The CDR3 DNA reads as TGTGCCAGCAGTTTCTCGGGGGAGGGGGGAGGTGGCACTGAAGCTTTCTTT.

The chain has TRBV28 and TRBJ1-1, with D possibly matching TRBD1 (5 bases). With 5 bases removed from V and 0 bases from J, the gap between germline ends came to 10 bases. CDR1 MDHEN and CDR2 SYDVKM come from the germline V gene. The CDR3 is 14 residues long. CDR3 sequence (DNA): TGTGCCAGCAGTACAGGTCTCATGAACACTGAAGCTTTCTTT. Protein: CASSTGLMNTEAFF. Supplemented by reference TRBV28 and TRBJ1-1, the full variable domain reads DVKVTQSSRYLVKRTGEKVFLECVQDMDHENMFWYRQDPGLGLRLIYFSYDVKMKEKGDIPEGYSVSREKKERFSLILESASTNQTSMYLCASSTGLMNTEAFFGQGTRLTVV.

This rearrangement joins TRBV27 to TRBJ2-7; no clear D. The CDR3 has 14 amino acids. CDR1 MNHEY and CDR2 SMNVEV come from the germline V gene (reference sequence). The ends were cut back, 2 bases at V and 3 bases at J, with 11 bases in the middle. In DNA, the CDR3 is TGTGCCAGCAGTTTAGGTCAGTTACACTACGAGCAGTACTTC. Translation gives CASSLGQLHYEQYF.

This clone was seen once. The sample contains more than one DNA sequence encoding this CDR3. The chain is built from TRBV30 and TRBJ2-2; D is possibly TRBD1 (6 bases). The CDR3 sequence is 14 residues long. The germline V gene has CDR1 GTSNPN and CDR2 SVGIG (reference sequence). V was trimmed by 3 bases and J by 6 bases, leaving 14 bases between them. CDR3 nucleotide sequence: TGTGCCTGGAGCCTGGCAGGGGCGGCCGGGGAGCTGTTTTTT. It yields the protein CAWSLAGAAGELFF. The full variable domain, rest sourced from reference TRBV30 and TRBJ2-2, is SQTIHQWPATLVQPVGSPLSLECTVEGTSNPNLYWYRQAAGRGLQLLFYSVGIGQISSEVPQNLSASRPQDRQFILSSKKLLLSDSGFYLCAWSLAGAAGELFFGEGSRLTVL.

This clone was detected only once. This sequence joins TRBV4-2 and TRBJ2-1, with D perhaps matching TRBD2 (6 bases). Trimming took off 6 bases at V and 6 bases at J, with 18 bases between the two ends. Germline values: CDR1 LGHNA, CDR2 YNFKEQ. The length of the CDR3 is 15 residues. Here the CDR3 DNA reads TGTGCCAGCAGTCCCGAAGCGGGCTTCTCCAATGAGCAGTTCTTC. Amino acids: CASSPEAGFSNEQFF.

The genes are TRBV4-3 and TRBJ2-3, with D unresolved. Germline V gene lookup returns CDR1 LGHNA and CDR2 YSLEER. The germline V and J ends were trimmed by 0 bases and 0 bases, with 10 bases remaining between them. The CDR3 length is 16 residues. The CDR3 here is CASSQDFGGSTDTQYF. The DNA for the CDR3 is TGCGCCAGCAGCCAAGATTTCGGCGGCAGCACAGATACGCAGTATTTT.

The gene calls are TRBV5-1 and TRBJ1-2, with unresolved D. Germline loops: CDR1 SGHRS, CDR2 YFSETQ. There are 10 residues in the CDR3. Between the trimmed V and J ends, which lost 1 base and 8 bases, there was a span of 3 bases. The CDR3 bases are TGCGCCAGCAGCTTGTTCGGCTACACCTTC. Amino acid sequence: CASSLFGYTF.

The genes are TRBV7-2 and TRBJ1-3; D ambiguous. CDR1 is SGHTA and CDR2 is FQGNSA in the germline V gene. This CDR3 is 16 amino acids long. V was cut by 3 bases and J by 0 bases, with 12 bases left in between. CDR3 nucleotide sequence: TGTGCCAGCAGCTTGGGTACATACTACTCTGGAAACACCATATATTTT. This codes for CASSLGTYYSGNTIYF. Complete variable domain (other parts from reference TRBV7-2 and TRBJ1-3): GAGVSQSPSNKVTEKGKDVELRCDPISGHTALYWYRQSLGQGLEFLIYFQGNSAPDKSGLPSDRFSAERTGGSVSTLTIQRTQQEDSAVYLCASSLGTYYSGNTIYFGEGSWLTVV.

In regard to this clone: Compared with germline, one end of the junction differs, possibly owing to a read error. V is TRBV11-2 and J is TRBJ2-3; D tentatively reads TRBD1 or TRBD2 (5 bases each). The CDR3 is made up of 15 amino acids. The V gene's germline CDR1 is SGHAT and CDR2 FQNNGV. CDR3 in DNA: TGTGCCAGCAGCTATCGGACCGCTAGCACAGGTACGCAGTATTTT. As protein: CASSYRTASTGTQYF.